These 17 T cell receptor beta chains were sequenced from one sample in a study of blood T cell repertoires in COVID-19. Libraries were prepared by immunoSEQ multiplex PCR; TCRdb keeps only in-frame clonotypes and omits some of them. Of 84,000 or so clones listed, around 85% are singletons. What was sequenced was peripheral blood. All receptors come from an elderly man with active or convalescent COVID-19.

The chain has TRBV11-2 and TRBJ1-3; TRBD1 matches at 7 bases. After removal of 5 bases from V and 3 bases from J, the junction contained 10 bases not matched to a gene. There are 16 residues in the CDR3. Germline assignment: CDR1 SGHAT and CDR2 FQNNGV. CDR3 in DNA: TGTGCCAGCAGCCCTAGGGGGCAGCCTGATGGAAACACCATATATTTT. Amino acid sequence: CASSPRGQPDGNTIYF.

The V gene is TRBV12-3 or TRBV12-4, the J gene TRBJ2-5; TRBD2 might be the D (5 bases). CDR3 length: 12 residues. V dropped 7 bases and J dropped 3 bases, with 9 bases sitting between them. CDR3: CASTNGEETQYF. Written as DNA, the CDR3 is TGTGCCAGCACGAACGGGGAAGAGACCCAGTACTTC.

The chain employs TRBV6-5 and TRBJ1-6; 9 bases map to TRBD1. This CDR3 comprises 15 residues. Germline assignment: CDR1 MNHEY and CDR2 SVGAGI. Trimming took 2 bases from V and 6 from J; bases not matched to a gene: 2. The CDR3 protein is CASSYLTGGNSPLHF. The DNA of the CDR3 is TGTGCCAGCAGTTACCTGACAGGGGGTAATTCACCCCTCCACTTT.

This rearrangement joins TRBV11-2 to TRBJ2-5, with 7 bases that match TRBD2. Germline V lookup: CDR1 SGHAT, CDR2 FQNNGV. The V gene end was trimmed by 5 bases and the J gene end by 5 bases; junction bases not matched to a gene: 8. This CDR3 region has 14 residues. CDR3 region: CASSPRRGGETQYF. The CDR3 DNA sequence: TGTGCCAGCAGCCCCAGAAGGGGAGGGGAGACCCAGTACTTC.

The gene calls are TRBV2 and TRBJ2-1, with 7 bases fitting TRBD2. In germline, CDR1 is SNHLY, CDR2 FYNNEI. J was trimmed by 7 bases and V by 4 bases; bases with no gene match: 7. The CDR3 extends over 14 amino acids. The CDR3 DNA sequence: TGTGCCAGCAGTGTATTCGGGGGGATAAATGAGCAGTTCTTC. Its protein product is CASSVFGGINEQFF.

This clone was detected once. The chain has TRBV28 and TRBJ2-1, with a possible D match to TRBD2 (6 bases). Germline-derived CDR1 and CDR2 are MDHEN and SYDVKM. V shed 3 bases and J shed 11 bases, with 14 bases lying between them. The CDR3 has 13 amino acids. The CDR3 DNA sequence: TGTGCCAGCAGTTTGGGCTGGGCGGGACAGCAGTTCTTC. Translated: CASSLGWAGQQFF. The full variable domain, rest sourced from reference TRBV28 and TRBJ2-1, is DVKVTQSSRYLVKRTGEKVFLECVQDMDHENMFWYRQDPGLGLRLIYFSYDVKMKEKGDIPEGYSVSREKKERFSLILESASTNQTSMYLCASSLGWAGQQFFGPGTRLTVL.

This chain joins TRBV7-9 and TRBJ1-1; a possible D gene is TRBD1 (6 bases). This CDR3 has 15 amino acids. V gave up 4 bases and J gave up 4 bases, with 16 bases separating them. Germline-derived CDR1 and CDR2 are SEHNR and FQNEAQ (reference sequence). CDR3 bases: TGTGCCAGCAGCTACGGTGAGGGGGTAGTCACTGAAGCTTTCTTT. It yields the protein CASSYGEGVVTEAFF.

This sequence joins TRBV6-5 and TRBJ2-2; D remains unclear. Germline loops: CDR1 MNHEY, CDR2 SVGAGI. The CDR3 covers 15 residues. Trimming removed 1 base from V and 6 bases from J, with 12 bases in between. DNA of the CDR3: TGTGCCAGCAGTTACTTCCAGAAGTTTCCCGGGGAGCTGTTTTTT. This sequence encodes CASSYFQKFPGELFF.

The genes are TRBV2 and TRBJ2-2; 7 bases agree with TRBD1. Germline CDR1 and CDR2: SNHLY and FYNNEI. The CDR3 is made up of 16 amino acids. V gave up 3 bases and J gave up 1 base; unmatched junction bases: 5. The CDR3 nucleotides read TGTGCCAGCAGTGATCCGGGACAGAGGAACACCGGGGAGCTGTTTTTT. This codes for CASSDPGQRNTGELFF.

The chain combines TRBV5-8 with TRBJ1-6; 8 nucleotides line up with TRBD1. V was clipped by 0 bases and J by 8 bases; unmatched bases: 4. CDR1 and CDR2 (germline): SGHTS, YDEGEE. The CDR3 loop spans 15 amino acids. CDR3 protein: CASSLGTGMDSPLHF. The CDR3 DNA is TGTGCCAGCAGCTTGGGGACAGGGATGGATTCACCCCTCCACTTT.

This clone was detected only a few times. The rearrangement uses TRBV5-1 and TRBJ1-1; a weak D match, TRBD1 (6 bases). This CDR3 has 14 amino acids. Trimming removed 7 bases from V and 0 bases from J, with 13 bases in between. Germline V lookup: CDR1 SGHRS, CDR2 YFSETQ. The CDR3: CASRRGTMNTEAFF. The CDR3 DNA sequence: TGCGCCAGCCGCAGGGGCACGATGAACACTGAAGCTTTCTTT.

The rearrangement links TRBV15 to TRBJ1-2; D unclear. This CDR3 region has 14 residues. Between the trimmed V and J ends, which lost 0 bases and 3 bases, there was a span of 8 bases. Per germline, CDR1 LNHNV and CDR2 YYDKDF (reference sequence). The CDR3: CATSREGADYGYTF. In DNA, the CDR3 is TGTGCCACCAGCAGAGAAGGCGCGGACTATGGCTACACCTTC.

There are a few counts of this clone. Written as DNA, the CDR3 is TGTGCCAGCAGCTTCGGTGGTATGTACAATGAGCAGTTCTTC. Its translation: CASSFGGMYNEQFF. The chain is built from TRBV11-3 and TRBJ2-1; D is unresolved. Germline V lookup: CDR1 SGHNT, CDR2 YENEEA. Trimming removed 3 bases from V and 4 bases from J, with 10 bases in between. This CDR3 comprises 14 residues.

The chain uses TRBV3-1 (or the pseudogene TRBV3-2) and TRBJ2-3; possibly TRBD1 for D (6 bases). This CDR3 contains 17 residues. Between the trimmed V and J ends, which lost 2 bases and 3 bases, there was a span of 18 bases. Germline CDR1 LGHDT, CDR2 YNNKEL (reference sequence). CDR3: CASSQNPGAGGTDTQYF. In DNA, the CDR3 is TGTGCCAGCAGCCAAAACCCAGGGGCGGGTGGAACAGATACGCAGTATTTT.

This chain uses TRBV11-2 with TRBJ1-1; the D is unclear. V was trimmed by 4 bases and J by 0 bases, leaving 6 bases between them. The CDR3 length is 13 residues. CDR1 and CDR2 (germline): SGHAT, FQNNGV. CDR3 sequence reads: CASSWELNTEAFF. As DNA, the CDR3 is TGTGCCAGCAGCTGGGAGTTGAACACTGAAGCTTTCTTT.

The J gene is TRBJ2-6, the V gene TRBV18; D possibly corresponds to TRBD1 (6 bases). With 4 bases removed from V and 2 bases from J, the gap between germline ends came to 6 bases. This CDR3 spans 14 amino acids. Germline CDR1 is KGHSH and CDR2 is LQKENI. The CDR3 DNA reads TGTGCCAGCTCACAGGGGGCTGGGGCCAACGTCCTGACTTTC. Protein product: CASSQGAGANVLTF.

V usage is TRBV19 and J usage is TRBJ2-1, with D perhaps matching TRBD2 (6 bases). Germline V gene lookup returns CDR1 LNHDA and CDR2 SQIVND (reference sequence). The CDR3 is made up of 16 amino acids. V shed 1 base and J shed 11 bases, with 21 bases lying between them. Here the CDR3 reads CASSIVFGGTLEKQFF. DNA of the CDR3: TGTGCCAGTAGTATAGTTTTTGGCGGGACGCTGGAGAAGCAGTTCTTC.